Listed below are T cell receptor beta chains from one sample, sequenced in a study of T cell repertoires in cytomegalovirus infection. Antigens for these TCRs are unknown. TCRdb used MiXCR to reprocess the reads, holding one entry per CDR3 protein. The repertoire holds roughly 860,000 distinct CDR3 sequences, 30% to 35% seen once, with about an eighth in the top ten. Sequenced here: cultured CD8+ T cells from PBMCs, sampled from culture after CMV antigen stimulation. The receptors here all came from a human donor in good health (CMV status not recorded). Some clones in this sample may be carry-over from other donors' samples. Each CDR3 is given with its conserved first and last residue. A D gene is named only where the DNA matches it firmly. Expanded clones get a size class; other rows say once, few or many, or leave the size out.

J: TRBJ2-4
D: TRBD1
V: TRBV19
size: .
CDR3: CASRGTEGAKNIQYF
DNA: TGTGCCAGTAGGGGGACAGAGGGGGCCAAAAACATTCAGTACTTC

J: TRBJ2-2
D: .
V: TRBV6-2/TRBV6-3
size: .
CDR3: CASSYEPGAMNTGELFF
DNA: TGTGCCAGCAGTTACGAGCCGGGGGCTATGAACACCGGGGAGCTGTTTTTT

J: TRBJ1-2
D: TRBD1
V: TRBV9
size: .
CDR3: CASSVLQGYGYTF
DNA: TGTGCCAGCAGCGTACTACAGGGGTACGGCTACACCTTC

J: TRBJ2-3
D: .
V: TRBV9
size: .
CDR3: CASSVVGQPGTDTQYF
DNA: TGTGCCAGCAGCGTAGTAGGACAGCCCGGCACAGATACGCAGTATTTT

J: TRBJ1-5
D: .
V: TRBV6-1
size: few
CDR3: CASSEGPSNQPQHF
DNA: TGTGCCAGCAGTGAGGGCCCTAGCAATCAGCCCCAGCATTTT

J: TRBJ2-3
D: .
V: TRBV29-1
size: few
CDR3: CSVEDPKPSTDTQYF
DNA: TGCAGCGTTGAAGACCCAAAACCCAGCACAGATACGCAGTATTTT

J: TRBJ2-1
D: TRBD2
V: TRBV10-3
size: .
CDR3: CATWGGLYNEQFF
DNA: TGTGCCACCTGGGGGGGGTTATACAATGAGCAGTTCTTC

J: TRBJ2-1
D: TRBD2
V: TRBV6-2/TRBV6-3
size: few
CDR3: CASSYRGGMYLDNEQFF
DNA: TGTGCCAGCAGTTATAGGGGAGGGATGTACCTGGACAATGAGCAGTTCTTC

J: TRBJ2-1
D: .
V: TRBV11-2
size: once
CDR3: CASSAHPDNSYNEQFF
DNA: TGTGCCAGCAGCGCCCACCCGGACAACTCCTACAATGAGCAGTTCTTC

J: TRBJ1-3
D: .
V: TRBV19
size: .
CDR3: CASSISGAGNTIYF
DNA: TGTGCCAGTAGTATCTCCGGGGCTGGAAACACCATATATTTT

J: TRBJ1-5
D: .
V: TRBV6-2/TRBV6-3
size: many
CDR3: CASTVSGVQPQHF
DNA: TGTGCCAGCACGGTCTCAGGGGTTCAGCCCCAGCATTTT

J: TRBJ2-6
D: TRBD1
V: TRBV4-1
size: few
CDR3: CASSQLVGQGNVLTF
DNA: TGCGCCAGCAGCCAACTAGTGGGACAGGGGAACGTCCTGACTTTC

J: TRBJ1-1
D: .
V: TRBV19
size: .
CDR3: CAPRVGENTEAFF
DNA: TGTGCCCCCCGCGTTGGAGAGAACACTGAAGCTTTCTTT

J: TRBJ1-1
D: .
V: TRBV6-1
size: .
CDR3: CASSVYTEAFF
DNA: TGTGCCAGCAGTGTTTACACTGAAGCTTTCTTT

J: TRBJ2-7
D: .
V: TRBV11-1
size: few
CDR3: CASSLLEGETYEQYF
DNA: TGTGCCAGCAGCCTCCTGGAGGGGGAAACCTACGAGCAGTACTTC

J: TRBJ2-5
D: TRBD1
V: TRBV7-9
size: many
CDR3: CASSSQGASQETQYF
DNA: TGTGCCAGCAGCTCACAGGGGGCGAGTCAAGAGACCCAGTACTTC

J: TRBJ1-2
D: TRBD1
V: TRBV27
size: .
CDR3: CASSFQGGWGGYTF
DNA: TGTGCCAGCAGTTTCCAGGGGGGCTGGGGGGGCTACACCTTC

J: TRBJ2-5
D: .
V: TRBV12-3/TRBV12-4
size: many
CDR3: CASSSRDSGKETQYF
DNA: TGTGCCAGCAGCTCCCGGGACAGCGGGAAAGAGACCCAGTACTTC

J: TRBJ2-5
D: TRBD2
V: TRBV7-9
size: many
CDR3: CASSLELAELQETQYF
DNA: TGTGCCAGCAGCTTAGAACTAGCGGAACTCCAAGAGACCCAGTACTTC

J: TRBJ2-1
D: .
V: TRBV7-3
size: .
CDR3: CASSSRGRNEQFF
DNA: TGTGCCAGCAGCTCTAGGGGGAGGAATGAGCAGTTCTTC

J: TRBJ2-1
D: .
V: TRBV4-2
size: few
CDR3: CASSHPGGDEQFF
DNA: TGTGCCAGCAGCCACCCCGGAGGGGATGAGCAGTTCTTC

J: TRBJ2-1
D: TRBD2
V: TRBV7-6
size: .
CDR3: CASSLDVAGGYNEQFF
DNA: TGTGCCAGCAGCTTAGACGTAGCGGGGGGTTACAATGAGCAGTTCTTC